This T cell receptor (beta chain) stems from a study of blood T cells in healthy people across ages. Study-level results: Since the PBMCs were unsorted, naive and antigen-experienced cells could not be conclusively compared.

Of note for this clonotype: What it recognizes is unknown.

A J-beta primer mix and a sample-barcoded 5' primer were used in a second PCR of about 7 to 12 cycles. A tag from a template-switch adaptor with 12 random nucleotides marked each cDNA molecule. TCRdb reprocessed the 5' RACE reads with MiXCR, giving one entry per CDR3 protein. The top ten clones hold roughly 25% of a sample with some 550,000 distinct CDR3 sequences, 40% to 55% of them seen once. The sample providers were healthy Caucasian people from Russia, aged about 6 to 95. Germline CDR1 DFQATT, CDR2 SNEGSKA (reference sequence). The length of the CDR3 is 15 residues. With V trimmed by 5 bases and J by 6 bases, 12 bases remained unmatched.

Source material: blood. The chain combines TRBV20-1 with TRBJ1-2, with 10 bases that match TRBD1. The sequence was collected from a man older than 75 in good health. The CDR3: CSAPSGQGDWNGYTF. CDR3 bases: TGCAGTGCTCCCTCCGGACAGGGGGATTGGAATGGCTACACCTTC.